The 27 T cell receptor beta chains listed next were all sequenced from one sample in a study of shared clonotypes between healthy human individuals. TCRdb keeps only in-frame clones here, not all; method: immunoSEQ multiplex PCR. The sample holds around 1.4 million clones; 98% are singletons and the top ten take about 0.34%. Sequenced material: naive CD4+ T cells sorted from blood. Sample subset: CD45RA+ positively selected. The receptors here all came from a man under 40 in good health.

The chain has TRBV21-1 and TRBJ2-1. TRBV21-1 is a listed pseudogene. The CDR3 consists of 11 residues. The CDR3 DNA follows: TGTGCCAGCAGAAAGGACGCTGAGCAGTTCTTC. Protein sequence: CASRKDAEQFF.

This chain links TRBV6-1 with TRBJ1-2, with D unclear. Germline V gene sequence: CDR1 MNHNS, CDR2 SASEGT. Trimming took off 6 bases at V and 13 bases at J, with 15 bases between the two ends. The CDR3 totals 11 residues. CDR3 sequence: CASRTPGVSTF. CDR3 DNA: TGTGCCAGCAGGACCCCAGGCGTGAGCACCTTC.

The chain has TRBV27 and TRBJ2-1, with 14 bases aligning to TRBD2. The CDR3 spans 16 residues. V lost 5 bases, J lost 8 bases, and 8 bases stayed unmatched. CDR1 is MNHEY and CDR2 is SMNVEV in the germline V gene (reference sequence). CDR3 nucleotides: TGTGCCAGCAGTCAAGAGACTAGCGGGAGGGTCTATGAGCAGTTCTTC. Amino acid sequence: CASSQETSGRVYEQFF.

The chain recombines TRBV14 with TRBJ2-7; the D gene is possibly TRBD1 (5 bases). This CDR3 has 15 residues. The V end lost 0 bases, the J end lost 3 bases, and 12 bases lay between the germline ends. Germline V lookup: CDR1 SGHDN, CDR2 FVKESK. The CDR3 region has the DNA TGTGCCAGCAGCCAAGATCAGGGCTATCTCTACGAGCAGTACTTC. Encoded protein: CASSQDQGYLYEQYF.

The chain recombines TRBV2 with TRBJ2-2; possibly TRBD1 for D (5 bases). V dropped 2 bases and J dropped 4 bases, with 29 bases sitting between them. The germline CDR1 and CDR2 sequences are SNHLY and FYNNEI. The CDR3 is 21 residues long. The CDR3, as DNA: TGTGCCAGCAGTGAATCGCCCCCCGGTCGTAGCAGGGTGAAGGGCACCGGGGAGCTGTTTTTT. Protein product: CASSESPPGRSRVKGTGELFF.

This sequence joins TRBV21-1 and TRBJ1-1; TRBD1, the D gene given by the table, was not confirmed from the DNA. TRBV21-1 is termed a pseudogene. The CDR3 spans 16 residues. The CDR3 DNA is TGTGCCAGCAGCAAAGCCCGACAGGGGTTGATCACTGAAGCTTTCTTT. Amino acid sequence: CASSKARQGLITEAFF.

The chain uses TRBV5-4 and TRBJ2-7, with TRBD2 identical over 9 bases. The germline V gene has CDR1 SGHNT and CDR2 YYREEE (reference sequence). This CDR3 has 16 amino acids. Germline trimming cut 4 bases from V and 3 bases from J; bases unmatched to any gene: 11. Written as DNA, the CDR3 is TGTGCCAGCAGCCCCGGAGGCGGGAGGGCCCTCTACGAGCAGTACTTC. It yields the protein CASSPGGGRALYEQYF. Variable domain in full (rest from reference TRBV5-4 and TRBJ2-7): ETGVTQSPTHLIKTRGQQVTLRCSSQSGHNTVSWYQQALGQGPQFIFQYYREEENGRGNFPPRFSGLQFPNYSSELNVNALELDDSALYLCASSPGGGRALYEQYFGPGTRLTVT.

CDR3 amino acids: CASSPGTSGYEQYF. The CDR3 DNA reads as TGTGCCAGCAGTCCCGGGACTAGCGGCTACGAGCAGTACTTC. V and J are TRBV6-1 and TRBJ2-7, with 11 bases that match TRBD2. Germline-derived CDR1 and CDR2 are MNHNS and SASEGT. J was trimmed by 3 bases and V by 5 bases; bases with no gene match: 3. The CDR3 extends over 14 amino acids.

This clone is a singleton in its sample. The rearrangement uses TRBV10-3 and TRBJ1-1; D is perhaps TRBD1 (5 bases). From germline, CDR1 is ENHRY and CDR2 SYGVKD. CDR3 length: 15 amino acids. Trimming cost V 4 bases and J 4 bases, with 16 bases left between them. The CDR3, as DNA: TGTGCCATCAGTGCCGGGATCGGGGGAAGCACTGAAGCTTTCTTT. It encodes CAISAGIGGSTEAFF.

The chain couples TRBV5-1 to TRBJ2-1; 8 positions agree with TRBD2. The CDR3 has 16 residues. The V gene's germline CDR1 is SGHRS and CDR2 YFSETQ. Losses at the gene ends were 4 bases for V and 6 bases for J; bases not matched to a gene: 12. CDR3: CASSAQTSVSSNEQFF. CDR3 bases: TGCGCCAGCAGCGCGCAGACTAGCGTATCTTCCAATGAGCAGTTCTTC. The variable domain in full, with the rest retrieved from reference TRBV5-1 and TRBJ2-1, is KAGVTQTPRYLIKTRGQQVTLSCSPISGHRSVSWYQQTPGQGLQFLFEYFSETQRNKGNFPGRFSGRQFSNSRSEMNVSTLELGDSALYLCASSAQTSVSSNEQFFGPGTRLTVL.

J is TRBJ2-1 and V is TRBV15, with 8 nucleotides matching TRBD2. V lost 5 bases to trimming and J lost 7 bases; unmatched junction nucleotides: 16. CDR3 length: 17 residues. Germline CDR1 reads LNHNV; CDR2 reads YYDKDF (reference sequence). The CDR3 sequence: CATSDWTGTRVWNEQFF. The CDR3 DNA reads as TGTGCCACCAGCGATTGGACCGGGACTAGAGTTTGGAATGAGCAGTTCTTC. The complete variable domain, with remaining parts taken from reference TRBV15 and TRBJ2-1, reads DAMVIQNPRYQVTQFGKPVTLSCSQTLNHNVMYWYQQKSSQAPKLLFHYYDKDFNNEADTPDNFQSRRPNTSFCFLDIRSPGLGDTAMYLCATSDWTGTRVWNEQFFGPGTRLTVL.

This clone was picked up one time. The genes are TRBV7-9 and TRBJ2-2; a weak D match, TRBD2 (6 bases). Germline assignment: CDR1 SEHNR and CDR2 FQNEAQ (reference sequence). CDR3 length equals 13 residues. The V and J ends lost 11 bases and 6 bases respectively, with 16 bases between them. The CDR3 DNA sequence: TGTGCCGCGCGGGGCAAGACAGCCGGGGAGCTGTTTTTT. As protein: CAARGKTAGELFF. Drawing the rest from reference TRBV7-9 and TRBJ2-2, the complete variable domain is DTGVSQNPRHKITKRGQNVTFRCDPISEHNRLYWYRQTLGQGPEFLTYFQNEAQLEKSRLLSDRFSAERPKGSFSTLEIQRTEQGDSAMYLCAARGKTAGELFFGEGSRLTVL.

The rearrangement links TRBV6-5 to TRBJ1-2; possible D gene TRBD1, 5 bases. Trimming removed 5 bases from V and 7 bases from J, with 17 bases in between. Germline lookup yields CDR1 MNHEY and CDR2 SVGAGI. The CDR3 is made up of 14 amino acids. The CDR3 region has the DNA TGTGCCAGCAGTCTCGGGGGGGGATCTGGTGGCTACACCTTC. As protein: CASSLGGGSGGYTF.

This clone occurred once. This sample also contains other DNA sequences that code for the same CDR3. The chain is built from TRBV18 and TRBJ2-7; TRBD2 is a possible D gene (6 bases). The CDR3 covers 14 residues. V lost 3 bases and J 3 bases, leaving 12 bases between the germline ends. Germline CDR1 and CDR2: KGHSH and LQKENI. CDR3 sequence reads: CASSPPPGSYEQYF. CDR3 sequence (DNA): TGTGCCAGCTCACCCCCCCCCGGGAGCTACGAGCAGTACTTC. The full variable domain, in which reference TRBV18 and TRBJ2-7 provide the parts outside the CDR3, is NAGVMQNPRHLVRRRGQEARLRCSPMKGHSHVYWYRQLPEEGLKFMVYLQKENIIDESGMPKERFSAEFPKEGPSILRIQQVVRGDSAAYFCASSPPPGSYEQYFGPGTRLTVT.

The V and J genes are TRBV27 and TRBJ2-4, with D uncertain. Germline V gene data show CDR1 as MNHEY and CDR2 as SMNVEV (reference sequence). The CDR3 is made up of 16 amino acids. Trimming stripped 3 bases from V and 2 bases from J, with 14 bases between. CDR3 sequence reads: CASSLRGMSTKNIQYF. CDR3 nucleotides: TGTGCCAGCAGTTTGCGCGGTATGTCGACCAAAAACATTCAGTACTTC.

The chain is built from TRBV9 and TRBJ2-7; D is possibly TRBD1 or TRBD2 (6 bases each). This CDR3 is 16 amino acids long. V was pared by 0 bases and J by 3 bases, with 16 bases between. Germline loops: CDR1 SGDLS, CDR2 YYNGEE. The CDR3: CASSVGGGRRDYEQYF. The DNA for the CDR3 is TGTGCCAGCAGCGTAGGAGGGGGGCGGCGGGACTACGAGCAGTACTTC.

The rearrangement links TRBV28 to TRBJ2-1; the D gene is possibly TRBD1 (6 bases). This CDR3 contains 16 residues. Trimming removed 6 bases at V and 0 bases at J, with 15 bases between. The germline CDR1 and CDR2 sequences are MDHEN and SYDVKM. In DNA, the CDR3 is TGTGCCAGCAGGAAAACCGGACAGACCTCCTACAATGAGCAGTTCTTC. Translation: CASRKTGQTSYNEQFF.

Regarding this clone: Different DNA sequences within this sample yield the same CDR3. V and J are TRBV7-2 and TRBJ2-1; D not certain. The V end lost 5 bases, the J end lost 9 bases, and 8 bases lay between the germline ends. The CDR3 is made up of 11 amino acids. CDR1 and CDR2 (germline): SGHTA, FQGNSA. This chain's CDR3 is CASSPVGEQFF. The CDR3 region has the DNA TGTGCCAGCAGCCCGGTTGGTGAGCAGTTCTTC.

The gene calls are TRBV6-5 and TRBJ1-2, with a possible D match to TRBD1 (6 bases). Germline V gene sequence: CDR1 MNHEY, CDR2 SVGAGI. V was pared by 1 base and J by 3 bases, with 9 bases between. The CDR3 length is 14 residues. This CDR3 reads CASSYYGQYYGYTF. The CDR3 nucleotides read TGTGCCAGCAGTTACTACGGACAGTACTATGGCTACACCTTC.

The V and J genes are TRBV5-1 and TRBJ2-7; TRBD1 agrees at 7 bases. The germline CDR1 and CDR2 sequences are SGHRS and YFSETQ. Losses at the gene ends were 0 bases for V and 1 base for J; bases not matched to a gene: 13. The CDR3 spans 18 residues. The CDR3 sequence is CASSLARDSRARSYEQYF. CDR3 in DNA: TGCGCCAGCAGCTTGGCCCGGGACAGTCGGGCAAGATCCTACGAGCAGTACTTC.

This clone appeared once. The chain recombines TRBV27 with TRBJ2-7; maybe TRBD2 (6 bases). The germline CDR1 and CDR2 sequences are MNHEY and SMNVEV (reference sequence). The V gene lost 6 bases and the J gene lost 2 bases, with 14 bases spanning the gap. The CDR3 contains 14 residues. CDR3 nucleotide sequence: TGTGCCAGCAGCTCTATGGGGGGAACCTACGAGCAGTACTTC. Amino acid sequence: CASSSMGGTYEQYF.

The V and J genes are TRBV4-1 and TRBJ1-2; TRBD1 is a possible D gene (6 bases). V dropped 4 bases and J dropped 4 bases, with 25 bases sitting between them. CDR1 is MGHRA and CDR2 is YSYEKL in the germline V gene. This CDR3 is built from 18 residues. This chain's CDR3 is CASSRRKGGEVDSYGYTF. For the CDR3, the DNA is TGCGCCAGCAGCCGACGAAAAGGGGGGGAAGTTGACAGCTATGGCTACACCTTC.

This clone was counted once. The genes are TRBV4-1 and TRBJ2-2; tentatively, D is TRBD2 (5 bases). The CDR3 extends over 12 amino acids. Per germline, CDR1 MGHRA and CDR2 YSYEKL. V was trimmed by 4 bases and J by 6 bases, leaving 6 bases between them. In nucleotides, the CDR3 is TGCGCCAGCAGCCTGAGGGCCGGGGAGCTGTTTTTT. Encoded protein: CASSLRAGELFF.

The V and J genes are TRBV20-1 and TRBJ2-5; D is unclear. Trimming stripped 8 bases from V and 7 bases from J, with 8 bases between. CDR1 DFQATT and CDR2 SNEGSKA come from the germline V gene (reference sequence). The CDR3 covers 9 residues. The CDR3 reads CSPTGTQYF. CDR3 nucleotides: TGCAGTCCTACTGGGACCCAGTACTTC.

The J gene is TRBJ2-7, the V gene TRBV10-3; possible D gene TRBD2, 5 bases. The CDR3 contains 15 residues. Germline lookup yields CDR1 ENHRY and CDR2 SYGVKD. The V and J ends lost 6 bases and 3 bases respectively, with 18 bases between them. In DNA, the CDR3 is TGTGCCATCAGCCACACGGGGAACCGGAACTACGAGCAGTACTTC. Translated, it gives CAISHTGNRNYEQYF.

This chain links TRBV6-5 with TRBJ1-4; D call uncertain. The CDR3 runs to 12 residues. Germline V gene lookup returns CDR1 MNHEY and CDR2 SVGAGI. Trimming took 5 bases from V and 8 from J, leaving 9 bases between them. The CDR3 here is CASSTASEKLFF. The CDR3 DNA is TGTGCCAGCAGTACAGCTTCAGAAAAACTGTTTTTT.

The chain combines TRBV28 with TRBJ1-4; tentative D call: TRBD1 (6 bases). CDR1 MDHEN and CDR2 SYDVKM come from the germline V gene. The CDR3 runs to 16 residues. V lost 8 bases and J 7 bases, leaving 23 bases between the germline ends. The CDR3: CASGGQGPQVVEKLFF. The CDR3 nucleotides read TGTGCCAGCGGGGGCCAGGGGCCCCAGGTAGTTGAAAAACTGTTTTTT.